This TCR beta chain emerged from a study of high-grade serous ovarian cancer treatment subgroups. Tumor tissue was taken before any definitive surgery or chemotherapy was given. The assay was immunoSEQ multiplex PCR, and TCRdb's table has in-frame clones only and misses some. The repertoire holds just over 35,000 clones, around three quarters seen once, with 3.1% in the top ten. The CDR3 has 17 residues. Germline V gene sequence: CDR1 SEHNR, CDR2 FQNEAQ (reference sequence). V dropped 8 bases and J dropped 0 bases, with 22 bases sitting between them. The V call is TRBV7-9, the J call TRBJ1-2; D might be TRBD1 (6 bases). This sequence originates from a human donor with high-grade serous ovarian cancer. Input material: tumor tissue. CDR3 amino acids: CASAGVGASGPNYGYTF. For the CDR3, the DNA is TGTGCCAGCGCAGGGGTGGGGGCGTCGGGCCCTAACTATGGCTACACCTTC.